This T cell receptor (beta chain) comes out of a study of PD-1 blockade in classical Hodgkin lymphoma. V lost 0 bases and J lost 4, with 11 bases in between. Germline V gene data show CDR1 as LGHNA and CDR2 as YSLEER. This CDR3 spans 15 amino acids. Documented time point: newly diagnosed, previously untreated cHL patient sample. Thawed PBMCs underwent magnetic negative selection to yield purified CD4+ T cells. Untreated, newly diagnosed classical Hodgkin lymphoma PBMCs were comparators. Note on this clone: The antigen remains undetermined.

Profiling relied on immunoSEQ multiplex PCR, and the TCRdb table lists in-frame clones only, not all of them. The repertoire has roughly 27,000 clones, roughly nine tenths of them found once; the top ten carry approximately 0.36%. Overall study results and limits: Newly diagnosed patients reportedly had lower baseline TCR diversity than healthy donors.

The chain has TRBV4-3 and TRBJ2-3; D may be TRBD2 (6 bases). What was sequenced was CD4+ T cells from blood. This clonotype was obtained from a human donor with classical Hodgkin lymphoma. CDR3 bases: TGCGCCAGCAGCCAAGATCGGGGAGGTTCAGATACGCAGTATTTT. Residues: CASSQDRGGSDTQYF.